This is a list of T cell receptor beta chains from one sample in a study of T cells in Graves' hyperthyroidism and ophthalmopathy. TCRdb recomputed calls from the multiplex PCR reads with MiXCR, one row per CDR3 protein. The table lists 450,000 to 550,000 distinct CDR3 sequences, around 24% of them singletons, with about 10% in the top ten. Sequencing was performed on blood. These receptor sequences come from a woman aged 25 to 45 with Graves' ophthalmopathy. Both conserved end residues are part of each CDR3. D genes are given only for firm matches. Clone size is shown for a subset of rows, as once, few, many or a class of expanded clone.

CDR3 DNA	CDR3 protein	V gene	J gene	clone size	D gene
TGTGCCACCAGCAGTTATTGGGGAAACACCATATATTTT	CATSSYWGNTIYF	TRBV15	TRBJ1-3	few	.
TGTGCCAGCAGTCTTGGGGGGGACACTGAATCTTTCTTT	CASSLGGDTESFF	TRBV12-3/TRBV12-4	TRBJ1-1	few	.
TGTGCCAGCAGCCCCTGGACAGGGGGCCAATACGAGCAGTACTTC	CASSPWTGGQYEQYF	TRBV9	TRBJ2-7	few	TRBD1
TGTGCCATCAGTGGCACTATCGGGGGATACGATCAGTACTTC	CAISGTIGGYDQYF	TRBV10-3	TRBJ2-7	once	.
TGTGCCAGCACCATGATGTTAGCGGACACCGGGGAGCTGTTTTTT	CASTMMLADTGELFF	TRBV12-3/TRBV12-4	TRBJ2-2	.	.
TGTGCCAGCAGTAACCCAGGGGAGATTTCCTACGAGCAGTACTTC	CASSNPGEISYEQYF	TRBV6-2/TRBV6-3	TRBJ2-7	many	.
TGTGCCAGCAGTCCCGGGACTAGCGGGATAGAGACCCAGTACTTC	CASSPGTSGIETQYF	TRBV28	TRBJ2-5	.	TRBD2
TGTGCCAGTAGCCCCCTCGCGACTAGCGGGGGGCTGACCCAAGAGACCCAGTACTTC	CASSPLATSGGLTQETQYF	TRBV19	TRBJ2-5	few	TRBD2
TGCGCCAGCAGCTTGGGAGACAGGGGGCCTGGAAACACCATATATTTT	CASSLGDRGPGNTIYF	TRBV5-1	TRBJ1-3	many	TRBD1
TGTGCCAGCAGTTGGGGGGACAGGGTGGGGGAAGAGACCCAGTACTTC	CASSWGDRVGEETQYF	TRBV12-3/TRBV12-4	TRBJ2-5	.	TRBD1
TGCGCCAGCAGCCAAGATTTCACATCGGAGGGAGGAGGAGAGACCCAGTACTTC	CASSQDFTSEGGGETQYF	TRBV4-3	TRBJ2-5	many	.
TGCAGTGGCCGGACAGGGGGGGGAGAGACCCAGTACTTC	CSGRTGGGETQYF	TRBV20-1	TRBJ2-5	.	TRBD1
TGTGCCAGCAGTTTACCTATCGTCCCAGATACGCAGTATTTT	CASSLPIVPDTQYF	TRBV27	TRBJ2-3	many	.
TGTGCCAGCAGCTCCGGGACAGGGTTTGGCTACACCTTC	CASSSGTGFGYTF	TRBV7-3	TRBJ1-2	many	TRBD1
TGTGCCAGCAGAGCGCTAGGGGACCGTATGAACACTGAAGCTTTCTTT	CASRALGDRMNTEAFF	TRBV12-3/TRBV12-4	TRBJ1-1	few	.
TGTGCCAGCACCATTTGGGACAACCAAGAGACCCAGTACTTC	CASTIWDNQETQYF	TRBV12-3/TRBV12-4	TRBJ2-5	.	.
TGTGCCAGCAGTTTATCGGGACTAGCTGTGGGGGAGCAGTACTTC	CASSLSGLAVGEQYF	TRBV27	TRBJ2-7	many	TRBD2
TGCAGTGCTCGGGTGAAGGGGGCTTATGGGGAGACCCAGTACTTC	CSARVKGAYGETQYF	TRBV20-1	TRBJ2-5	many	TRBD1
TGTGCCATCAGTGACAGGGTGGAAAACATTCAGTACTTC	CAISDRVENIQYF	TRBV10-3	TRBJ2-4	many	.
TGTGCCAGCAGTGGCCGCCGGGTGTGGACTGAAGCTTTCTTT	CASSGRRVWTEAFF	TRBV12-3/TRBV12-4	TRBJ1-1	.	.
TGTGCCAGCAAGGAGCCACACACCGGGGAGCTGTTTTTT	CASKEPHTGELFF	TRBV27	TRBJ2-2	many	.
TGTGCCACCAGTGTCGTGGGGAGACGGCAACTGGAGGAAGCTTTCTTT	CATSVVGRRQLEEAFF	TRBV24-1	TRBJ1-1	once	.
TGTGCCAGCAGCTTAGTCGCGGGCCGGCAAGAGACCCAGTACTTC	CASSLVAGRQETQYF	TRBV7-3	TRBJ2-5	many	.
TGTGCCAGCAGCGGGGGGACTAGCGGGAAATTTTCGTTCTACGAGCAGTACTTC	CASSGGTSGKFSFYEQYF	TRBV13	TRBJ2-7	.	TRBD2
TGTGCCATCAGTGAGTCTAACGTCCCGGGACAGCAAGAGACCCAGTACTTC	CAISESNVPGQQETQYF	TRBV10-3	TRBJ2-5	many	TRBD1
TGTGCCAGCAGTGAAGTGGGGACGGTTCCCACCGGGGAGCTGTTTTTT	CASSEVGTVPTGELFF	TRBV2	TRBJ2-2	few	.
TGTGCCAGCAGTTTGGCATCGTCCAGGGGGATGAACACTGAAGCTTTCTTT	CASSLASSRGMNTEAFF	TRBV27	TRBJ1-1	.	TRBD1
TGTGCCAGCAGTTTGGGGGTTCCGGGCAGGTACCAAGAGACCCAGTACTTC	CASSLGVPGRYQETQYF	TRBV12-3/TRBV12-4	TRBJ2-5	many	.
TGTGCCATCAGCCCGACCCTGGGGGAGCAGTACTTC	CAISPTLGEQYF	TRBV6-1	TRBJ2-7	.	.
TGTGCCAGCTCTGACCCCCGACAGACAGGGGGAACCTACGAGCAGTACTTC	CASSDPRQTGGTYEQYF	TRBV2	TRBJ2-7	many	TRBD1
TGCGCCAGCAGCCCCGGGATGCGGGCCTTCCAAGAGACCCAGTACTTC	CASSPGMRAFQETQYF	TRBV5-1	TRBJ2-5	.	.
TGTGCCAGCAGCCGGACTAGCGGGGGATTGAAGACCCAGTACTTC	CASSRTSGGLKTQYF	TRBV7-9	TRBJ2-5	.	TRBD2
TGTGCCAGCAGTTACACCCAGGGGACAGATAGCAATCAGCCCCAGCATTTT	CASSYTQGTDSNQPQHF	TRBV6-2/TRBV6-3	TRBJ1-5	.	TRBD1
TGTGCCAGCAGCCCTATAGGGCGGGGGGGTAACACAGATACGCAGTATTTT	CASSPIGRGGNTDTQYF	TRBV4-2	TRBJ2-3	few	TRBD2
TGCAGTGCTAGACCCTGGGACAGGGAATTGGATAGCAATCAGCCCCAGCATTTT	CSARPWDRELDSNQPQHF	TRBV20-1	TRBJ1-5	once	TRBD1
TGTGCCAGCGGACAGGGGCCCCACGAGCAGTACTTC	CASGQGPHEQYF	TRBV19	TRBJ2-7	many	TRBD1
TGCAGTGCTAGAGCCCTCGGACAGTACGAGCAGTACTTC	CSARALGQYEQYF	TRBV20-1	TRBJ2-7	few	.
TGTGCCAGCAGTTTCAGCTGGGAAAACACTGAAGCTTTCTTT	CASSFSWENTEAFF	TRBV28	TRBJ1-1	many	.
TGTGCCAGCAGTGCCACAGGGACTGGAAACACCATATATTTT	CASSATGTGNTIYF	TRBV27	TRBJ1-3	many	.
TGTGCCAGCAGTTTCGACAGGGTTCTGTACTTC	CASSFDRVLYF	TRBV6-1	TRBJ2-5	.	TRBD1
TGTGCCATTAATAGGGACACTGAAGCTTTCTTT	CAINRDTEAFF	TRBV19	TRBJ1-1	.	.
TGTGCCAGCATGCCCCAACAGGGGAACACTGAAGCTTTCTTT	CASMPQQGNTEAFF	TRBV7-3	TRBJ1-1	.	.
TGTGCCAGCAGTTTCGGACAGTTAAGGAACGAGCAGTACTTC	CASSFGQLRNEQYF	TRBV28	TRBJ2-7	few	.
TGTGCCAGCAGCTTGCCGTCTCTCACTGAAGCTTTCTTT	CASSLPSLTEAFF	TRBV7-2	TRBJ1-1	many	.
TGCGCCAGCAGCGTGGACGGAGACTACGAGCAGTACTTC	CASSVDGDYEQYF	TRBV5-1	TRBJ2-7	many	.
TGTGCCAGCTCACCACCGGCAGGGCAAAGGAGTCAAGAGACCCAGTACTTC	CASSPPAGQRSQETQYF	TRBV18	TRBJ2-5	many	.
TGTGCCAGCAGCCTCACATGGGACAGCCCCTTCAATCAGCCCCAGCATTTT	CASSLTWDSPFNQPQHF	TRBV6-1	TRBJ1-5	.	TRBD1